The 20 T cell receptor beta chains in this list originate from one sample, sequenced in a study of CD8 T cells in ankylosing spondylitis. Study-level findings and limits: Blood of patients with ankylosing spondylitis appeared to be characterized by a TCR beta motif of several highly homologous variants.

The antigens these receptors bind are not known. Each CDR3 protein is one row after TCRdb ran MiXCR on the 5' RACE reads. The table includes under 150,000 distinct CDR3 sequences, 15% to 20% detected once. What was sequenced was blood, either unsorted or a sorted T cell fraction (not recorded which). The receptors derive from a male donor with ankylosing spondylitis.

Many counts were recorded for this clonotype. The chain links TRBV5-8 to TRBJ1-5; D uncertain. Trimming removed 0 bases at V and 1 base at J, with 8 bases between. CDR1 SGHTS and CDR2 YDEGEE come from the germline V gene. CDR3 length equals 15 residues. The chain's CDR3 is CASSLASGSNQPQHF. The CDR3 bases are TGTGCCAGCAGCTTGGCCTCGGGGAGCAATCAGCCCCAGCATTTT.

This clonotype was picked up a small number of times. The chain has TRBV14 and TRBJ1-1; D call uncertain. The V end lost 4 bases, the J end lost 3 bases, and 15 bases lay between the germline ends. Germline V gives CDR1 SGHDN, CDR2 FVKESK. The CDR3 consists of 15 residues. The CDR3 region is CASSRVWGRDTEAFF. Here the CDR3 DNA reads TGTGCCAGCAGCCGCGTGTGGGGTAGGGACACTGAAGCTTTCTTT.

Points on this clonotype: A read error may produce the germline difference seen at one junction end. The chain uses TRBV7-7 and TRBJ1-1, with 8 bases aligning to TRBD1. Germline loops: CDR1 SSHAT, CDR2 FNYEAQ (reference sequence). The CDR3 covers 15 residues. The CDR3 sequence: CASSPNRGWNTEAFF. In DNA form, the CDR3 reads TGTGCTAGCAGCCCAAACAGGGGGTGGAACACTGAAGCTTTCTTT.

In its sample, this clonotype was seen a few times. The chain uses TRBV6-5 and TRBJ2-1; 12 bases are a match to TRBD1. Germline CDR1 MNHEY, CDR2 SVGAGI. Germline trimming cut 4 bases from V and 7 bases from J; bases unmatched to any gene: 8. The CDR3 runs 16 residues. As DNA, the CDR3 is TGTGCCAGCAGTTCCGGGACAGGGGGCCGTGATAATGAGCAGTTCTTC. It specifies CASSSGTGGRDNEQFF.

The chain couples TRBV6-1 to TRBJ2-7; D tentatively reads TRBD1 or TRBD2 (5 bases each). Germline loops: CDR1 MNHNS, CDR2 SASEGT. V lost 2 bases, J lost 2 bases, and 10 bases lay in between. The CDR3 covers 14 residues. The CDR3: CASSEFGTTYEQYF. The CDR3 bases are TGTGCCAGCAGTGAATTCGGGACCACCTACGAGCAGTACTTC.

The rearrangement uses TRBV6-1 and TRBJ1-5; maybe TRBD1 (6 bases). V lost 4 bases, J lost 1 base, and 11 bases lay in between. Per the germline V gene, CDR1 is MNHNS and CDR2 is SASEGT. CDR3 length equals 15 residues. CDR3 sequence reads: CASSVPGASNQPQHF. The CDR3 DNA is TGTGCCAGCAGTGTCCCGGGGGCGAGCAATCAGCCCCAGCATTTT.

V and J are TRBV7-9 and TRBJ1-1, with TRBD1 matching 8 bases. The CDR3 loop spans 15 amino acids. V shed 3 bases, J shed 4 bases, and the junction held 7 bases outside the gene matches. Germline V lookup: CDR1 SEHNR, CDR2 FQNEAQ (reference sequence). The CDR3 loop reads CASSFSTGAATEAFF. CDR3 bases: TGTGCCAGCAGCTTCTCGACAGGGGCGGCCACTGAAGCTTTCTTT. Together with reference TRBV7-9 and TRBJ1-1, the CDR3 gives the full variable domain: DTGVSQNPRHKITKRGQNVTFRCDPISEHNRLYWYRQTLGQGPEFLTYFQNEAQLEKSRLLSDRFSAERPKGSFSTLEIQRTEQGDSAMYLCASSFSTGAATEAFFGQGTRLTVV.

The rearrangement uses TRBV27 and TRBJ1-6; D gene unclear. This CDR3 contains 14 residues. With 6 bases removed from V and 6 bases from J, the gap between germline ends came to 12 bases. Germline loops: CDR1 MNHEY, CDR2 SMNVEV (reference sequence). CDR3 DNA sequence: TGTGCCAGCAGCCGATCCGGGAGTAATTCACCCCTCCACTTT. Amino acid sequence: CASSRSGSNSPLHF.

The CDR3 nucleotides are TGTGCCAGTTTACCGGGTTACGAGCAGTACTTC. Protein sequence: CASLPGYEQYF. V and J are TRBV12-3 or TRBV12-4 and TRBJ2-7, with no clear D. The CDR3 runs to 11 residues. Between the trimmed V and J ends, which lost 9 bases and 4 bases, there was a span of 10 bases.

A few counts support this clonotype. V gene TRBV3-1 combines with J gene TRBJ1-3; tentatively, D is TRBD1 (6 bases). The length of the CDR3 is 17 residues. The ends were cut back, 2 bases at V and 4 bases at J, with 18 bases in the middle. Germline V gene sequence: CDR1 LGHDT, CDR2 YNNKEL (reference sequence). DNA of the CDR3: TGTGCCAGCAGCCAACGGTTGACAGGCGGATACGGAAACACCATATATTTT. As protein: CASSQRLTGGYGNTIYF.

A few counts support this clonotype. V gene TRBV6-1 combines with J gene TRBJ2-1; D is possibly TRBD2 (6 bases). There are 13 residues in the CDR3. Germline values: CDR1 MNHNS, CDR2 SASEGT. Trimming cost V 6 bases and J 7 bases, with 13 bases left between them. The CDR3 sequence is CASSVGLSNEQFF. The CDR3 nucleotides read TGTGCCAGCAGCGTGGGACTGTCGAATGAGCAGTTCTTC.

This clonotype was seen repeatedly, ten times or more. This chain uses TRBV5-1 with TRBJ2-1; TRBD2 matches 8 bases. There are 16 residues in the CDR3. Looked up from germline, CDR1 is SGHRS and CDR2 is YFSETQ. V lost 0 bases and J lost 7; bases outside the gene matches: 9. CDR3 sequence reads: CASSLALAGTPNEQFF. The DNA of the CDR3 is TGCGCCAGCAGCTTGGCCTTAGCGGGAACCCCGAATGAGCAGTTCTTC.

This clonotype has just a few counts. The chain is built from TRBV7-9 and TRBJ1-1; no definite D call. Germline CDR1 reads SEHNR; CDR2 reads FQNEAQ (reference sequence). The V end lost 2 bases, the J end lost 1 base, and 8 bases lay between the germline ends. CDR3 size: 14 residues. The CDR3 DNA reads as TGTGCCAGCAGCTTAATATCAGGGAACACTGAAGCTTTCTTT. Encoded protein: CASSLISGNTEAFF.

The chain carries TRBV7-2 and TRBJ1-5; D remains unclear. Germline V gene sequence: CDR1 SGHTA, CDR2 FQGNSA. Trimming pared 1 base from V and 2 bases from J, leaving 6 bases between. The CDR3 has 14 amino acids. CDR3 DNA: TGTGCCAGCAGCTTAGGCATCGGCAATCAGCCCCAGCATTTT. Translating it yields CASSLGIGNQPQHF.

The CDR3 DNA sequence: TGTGCCAGCACGACAGGGAAAGATTCACCCCTCCACTTT. Translating gives CASTTGKDSPLHF. The chain is built from TRBV27 and TRBJ1-6; 7 bases are a match to TRBD1. Germline V CDR1 and CDR2: MNHEY, SMNVEV (reference sequence). The ends lost 7 bases at V and 8 bases at J; junction bases unmatched: 5. The CDR3 has 13 residues.

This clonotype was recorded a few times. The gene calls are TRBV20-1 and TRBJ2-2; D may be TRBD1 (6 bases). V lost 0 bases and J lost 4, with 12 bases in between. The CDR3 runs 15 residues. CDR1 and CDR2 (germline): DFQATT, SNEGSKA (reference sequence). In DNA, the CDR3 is TGCAGTGCTAGAGATGGGCCAGGGGCCACCGGGGAGCTGTTTTTT. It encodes CSARDGPGATGELFF.

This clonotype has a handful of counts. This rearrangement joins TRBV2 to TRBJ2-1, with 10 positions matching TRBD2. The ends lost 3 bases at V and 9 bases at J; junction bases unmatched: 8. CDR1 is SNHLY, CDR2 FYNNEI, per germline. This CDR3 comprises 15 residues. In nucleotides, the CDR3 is TGTGCCAGCAGTGAGGGCAGGACTAGCGGAGTTGAGCAGTTCTTC. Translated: CASSEGRTSGVEQFF. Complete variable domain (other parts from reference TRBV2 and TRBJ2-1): EPEVTQTPSHQVTQMGQEVILRCVPISNHLYFYWYRQILGQKVEFLVSFYNNEISEKSEIFDDQFSVERPDGSNFTLKIRSTKLEDSAMYFCASSEGRTSGVEQFFGPGTRLTVL.

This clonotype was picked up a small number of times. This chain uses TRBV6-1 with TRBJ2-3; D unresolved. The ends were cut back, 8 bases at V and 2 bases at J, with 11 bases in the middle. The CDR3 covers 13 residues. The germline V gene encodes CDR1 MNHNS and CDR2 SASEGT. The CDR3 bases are TGTGCCAGCCAGTCGGTACTCACAGATACGCAGTATTTT. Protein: CASQSVLTDTQYF.

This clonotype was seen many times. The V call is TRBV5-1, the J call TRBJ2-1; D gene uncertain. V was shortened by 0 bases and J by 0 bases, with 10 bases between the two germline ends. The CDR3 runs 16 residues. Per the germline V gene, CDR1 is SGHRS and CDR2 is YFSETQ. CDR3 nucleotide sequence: TGCGCCAGCAGCTTGGCCACCGGCCGCTCCTACAATGAGCAGTTCTTC. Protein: CASSLATGRSYNEQFF.

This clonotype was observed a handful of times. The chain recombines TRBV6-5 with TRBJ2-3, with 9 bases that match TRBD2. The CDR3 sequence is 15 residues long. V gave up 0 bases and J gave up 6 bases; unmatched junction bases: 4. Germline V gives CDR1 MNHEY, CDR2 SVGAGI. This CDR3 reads CASSYSSGSSDTQYF. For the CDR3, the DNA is TGTGCCAGCAGTTACTCTAGCGGGAGTAGTGATACGCAGTATTTT.